Sequencing of this TCR beta chain was carried out in a study of T-cell reconstitution after alpha-beta-depleted transplantation in children. Unique molecular identifiers featured in how the TCRbeta library was prepared. TCRdb independently ran MiXCR on the PCR reads; one entry per CDR3 protein. The table includes 350,000 to 400,000 distinct CDR3 sequences, about an eighth detected once. Germline CDR1 and CDR2: SNHLY and FYNNEI. The CDR3 sequence is 18 residues long. With 11 bases clipped from V and 4 bases from J, the junction kept 21 bases outside the gene matches. This TCR derives from a human donor who donated a stem cell graft to a child with Fanconi anemia. The chain links TRBV2 to TRBJ2-3, with TRBD1 matching 10 bases. Sequences were derived from PBMCs, sampled from the stem cell graft. The CDR3 region is CAFRVGTGDSLRADTQYF. CDR3 nucleotides: TGTGCCTTCAGAGTTGGGACAGGGGACAGCCTGAGGGCAGATACGCAGTATTTT.